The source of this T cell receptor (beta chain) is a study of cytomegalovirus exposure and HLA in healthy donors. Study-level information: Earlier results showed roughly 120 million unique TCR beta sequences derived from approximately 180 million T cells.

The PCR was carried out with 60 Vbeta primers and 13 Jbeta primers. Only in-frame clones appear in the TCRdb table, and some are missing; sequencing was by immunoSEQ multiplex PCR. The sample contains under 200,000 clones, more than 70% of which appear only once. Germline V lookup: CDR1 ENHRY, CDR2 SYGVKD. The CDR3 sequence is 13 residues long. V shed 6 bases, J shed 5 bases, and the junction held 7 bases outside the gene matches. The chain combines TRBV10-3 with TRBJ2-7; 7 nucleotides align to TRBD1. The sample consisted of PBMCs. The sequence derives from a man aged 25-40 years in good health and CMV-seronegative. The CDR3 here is CAIRGQSRNEQYF. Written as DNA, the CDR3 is TGTGCCATCAGGGGACAGAGCCGCAACGAGCAGTACTTC.